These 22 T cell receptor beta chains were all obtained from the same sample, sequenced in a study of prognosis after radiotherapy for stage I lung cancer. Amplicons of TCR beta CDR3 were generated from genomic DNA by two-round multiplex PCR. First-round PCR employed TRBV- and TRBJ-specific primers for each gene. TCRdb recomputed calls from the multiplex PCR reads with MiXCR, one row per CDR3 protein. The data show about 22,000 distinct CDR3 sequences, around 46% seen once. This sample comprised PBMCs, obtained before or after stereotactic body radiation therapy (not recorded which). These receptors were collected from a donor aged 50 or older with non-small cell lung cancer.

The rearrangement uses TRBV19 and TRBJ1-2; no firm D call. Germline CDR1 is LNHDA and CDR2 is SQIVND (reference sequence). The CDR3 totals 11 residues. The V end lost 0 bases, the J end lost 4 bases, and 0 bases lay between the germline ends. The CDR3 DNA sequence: TGTGCCAGTAGTATAGACTATGGCTACACCTTC. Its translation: CASSIDYGYTF.

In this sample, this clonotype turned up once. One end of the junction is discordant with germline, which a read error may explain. CDR3 sequence reads: CASGYGPTVQYF. Here the CDR3 DNA reads TGTGCCAGCGGTTATGGACCGACCGTGCAGTACTTC. V is TRBV6-5 and J is TRBJ2-7; D gene unclear. Germline V gives CDR1 MNHEY, CDR2 SVGAGI. This CDR3 is 12 amino acids long.

The CDR3 DNA is TGTGCCAGCAGCCGGATAGGGTGGGGGTCACCCCTCCACTTT. Residues: CASSRIGWGSPLHF. The chain carries TRBV6-2 or TRBV6-3 and TRBJ1-6; maybe TRBD1 (5 bases). Germline V CDR1 and CDR2: MNHEY, SVGEGT. Trimming pared 6 bases from V and 10 bases from J, leaving 16 bases between. This CDR3 comprises 14 residues.

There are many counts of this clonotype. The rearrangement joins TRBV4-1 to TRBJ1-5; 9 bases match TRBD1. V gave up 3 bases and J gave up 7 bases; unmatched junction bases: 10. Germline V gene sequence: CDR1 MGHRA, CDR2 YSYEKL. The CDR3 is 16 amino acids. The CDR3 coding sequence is TGCGCCAGCAGCCATACCGGGACAGGGAATTTACAGCCCCAGCATTTT. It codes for CASSHTGTGNLQPQHF.

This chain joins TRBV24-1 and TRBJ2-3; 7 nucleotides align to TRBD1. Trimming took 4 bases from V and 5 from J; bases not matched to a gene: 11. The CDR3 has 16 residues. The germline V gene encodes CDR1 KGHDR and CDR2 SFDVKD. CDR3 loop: CATSELGTAKGDTQYF. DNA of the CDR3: TGTGCCACCAGTGAGCTCGGGACAGCGAAAGGAGATACGCAGTATTTT.

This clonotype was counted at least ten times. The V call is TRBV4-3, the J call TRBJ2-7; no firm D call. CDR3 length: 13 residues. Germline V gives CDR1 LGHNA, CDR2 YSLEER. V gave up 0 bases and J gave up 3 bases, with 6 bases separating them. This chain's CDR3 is CASSQDNNYEQYF. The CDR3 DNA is TGCGCCAGCAGCCAAGATAACAACTACGAGCAGTACTTC.

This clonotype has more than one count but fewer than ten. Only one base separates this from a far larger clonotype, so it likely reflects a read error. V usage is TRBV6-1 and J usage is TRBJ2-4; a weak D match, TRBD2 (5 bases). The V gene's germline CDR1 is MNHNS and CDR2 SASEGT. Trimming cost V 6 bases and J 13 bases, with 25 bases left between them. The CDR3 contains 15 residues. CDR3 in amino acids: CASRRETTYYNEQYF. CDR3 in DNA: TGTGCCAGCAGGAGGGAGACGACGTACTACAATGAGCAGTACTTC.

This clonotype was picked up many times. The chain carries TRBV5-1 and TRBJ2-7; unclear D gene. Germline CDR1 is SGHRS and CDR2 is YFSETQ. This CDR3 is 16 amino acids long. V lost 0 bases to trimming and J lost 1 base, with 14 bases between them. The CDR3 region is CASSLESSGESYEQYF. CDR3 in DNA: TGCGCCAGCAGCTTGGAAAGTTCCGGAGAGTCCTACGAGCAGTACTTC.

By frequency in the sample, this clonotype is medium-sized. This chain's CDR3 is CASSSSDSPLHF. The CDR3 region has the DNA TGTGCCAGCAGTTCCTCAGATTCACCCCTCCACTTT. This rearrangement joins TRBV28 to TRBJ1-6, with D hard to call. Germline CDR1 is MDHEN and CDR2 is SYDVKM. The CDR3 loop spans 12 amino acids. V was cut by 4 bases and J by 8 bases, with 6 bases left in between.

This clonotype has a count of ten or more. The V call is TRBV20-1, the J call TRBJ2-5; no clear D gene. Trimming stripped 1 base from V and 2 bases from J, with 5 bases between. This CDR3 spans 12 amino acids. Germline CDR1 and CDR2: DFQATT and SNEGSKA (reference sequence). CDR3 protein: CSARVSQETQYF. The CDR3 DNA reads TGCAGTGCTAGAGTCTCTCAAGAGACCCAGTACTTC.

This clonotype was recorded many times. This chain's CDR3 is CATRRTGGSYEQYF. The DNA of the CDR3 is TGTGCCACCAGACGTACAGGGGGATCCTACGAGCAGTACTTC. The gene calls are TRBV15 and TRBJ2-7, with 8 bases aligning to TRBD1. This CDR3 spans 14 amino acids. J gave up 1 base and V 6 bases, and 5 bases lay outside the gene matches. Germline CDR1 reads LNHNV; CDR2 reads YYDKDF (reference sequence).

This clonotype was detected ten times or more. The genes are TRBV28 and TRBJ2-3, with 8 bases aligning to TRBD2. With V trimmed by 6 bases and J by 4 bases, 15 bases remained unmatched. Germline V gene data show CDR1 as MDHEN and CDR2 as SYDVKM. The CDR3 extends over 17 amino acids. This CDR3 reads CASSSPGIAGSSDTQYF. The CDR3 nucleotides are TGTGCCAGCAGCTCCCCCGGAATAGCGGGATCCTCAGATACGCAGTATTTT.

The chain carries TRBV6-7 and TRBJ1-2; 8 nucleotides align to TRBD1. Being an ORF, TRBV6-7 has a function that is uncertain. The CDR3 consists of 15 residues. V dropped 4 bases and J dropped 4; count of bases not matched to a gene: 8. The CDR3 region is CASSLEDRDTYGYTF. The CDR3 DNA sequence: TGTGCCAGCAGTTTGGAGGACAGGGATACCTATGGCTACACCTTC.

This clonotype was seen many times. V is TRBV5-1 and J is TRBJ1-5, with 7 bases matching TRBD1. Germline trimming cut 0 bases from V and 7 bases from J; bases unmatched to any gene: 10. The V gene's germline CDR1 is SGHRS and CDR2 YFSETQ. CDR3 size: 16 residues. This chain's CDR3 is CASSLVPGGSLQPQHF. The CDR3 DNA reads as TGCGCCAGCAGCTTGGTACCAGGGGGAAGTTTACAGCCCCAGCATTTT.

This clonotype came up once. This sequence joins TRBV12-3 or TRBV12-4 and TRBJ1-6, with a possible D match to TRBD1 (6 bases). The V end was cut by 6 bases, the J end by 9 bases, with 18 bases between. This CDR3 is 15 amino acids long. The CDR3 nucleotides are TGTGCCAGCAGGGGGACAACAGGCGGGGGTTCACCCCTCCACTTT. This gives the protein CASRGTTGGGSPLHF.

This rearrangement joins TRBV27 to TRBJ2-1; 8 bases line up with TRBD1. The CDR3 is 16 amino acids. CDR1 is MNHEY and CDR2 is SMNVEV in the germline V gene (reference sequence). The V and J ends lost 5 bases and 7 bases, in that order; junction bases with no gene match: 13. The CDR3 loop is CASSTIHRGFGNEQFF. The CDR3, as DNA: TGTGCCAGCAGTACAATACACAGGGGGTTCGGGAATGAGCAGTTCTTC.

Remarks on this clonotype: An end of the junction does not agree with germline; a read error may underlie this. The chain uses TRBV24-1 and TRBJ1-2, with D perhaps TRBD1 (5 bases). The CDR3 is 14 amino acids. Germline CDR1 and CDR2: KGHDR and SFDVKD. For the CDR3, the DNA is TGTTCCACCAGTGCATCCGGGACCTCATATGGCTACACCTTC. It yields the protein CSTSASGTSYGYTF.

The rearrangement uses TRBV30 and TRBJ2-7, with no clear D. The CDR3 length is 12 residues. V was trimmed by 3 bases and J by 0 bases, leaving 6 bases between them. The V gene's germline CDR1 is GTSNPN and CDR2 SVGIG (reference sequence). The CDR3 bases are TGTGCCTGGAGGGCCCACTCCTACGAGCAGTACTTC. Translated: CAWRAHSYEQYF.

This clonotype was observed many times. The CDR3 nucleotides are TGCGCCAGGACAGAATTGGTGGTAGATCAGCCCCAGCATTTT. This translates into CARTELVVDQPQHF. The chain links TRBV5-1 to TRBJ1-5; weak D call: TRBD1 (5 bases). Trimming cost V 8 bases and J 5 bases, with 17 bases left between them. The CDR3 is 14 residues long. CDR1 is SGHRS, CDR2 YFSETQ, per germline.

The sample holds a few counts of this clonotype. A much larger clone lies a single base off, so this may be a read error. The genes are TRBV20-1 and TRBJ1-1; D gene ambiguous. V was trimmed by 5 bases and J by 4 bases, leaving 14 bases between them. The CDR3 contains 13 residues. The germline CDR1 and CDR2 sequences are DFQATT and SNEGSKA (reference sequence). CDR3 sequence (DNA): TGCAGTGCTCGTCAATGGTCGAGCACTGAAGCTTTCTTT. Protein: CSARQWSSTEAFF.

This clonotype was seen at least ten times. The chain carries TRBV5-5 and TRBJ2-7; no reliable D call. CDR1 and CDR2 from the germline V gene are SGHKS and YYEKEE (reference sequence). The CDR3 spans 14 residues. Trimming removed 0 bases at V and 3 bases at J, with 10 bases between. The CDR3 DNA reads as TGTGCCAGCAGCTTGGTGAGCCGACACTACGAGCAGTACTTC. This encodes CASSLVSRHYEQYF.

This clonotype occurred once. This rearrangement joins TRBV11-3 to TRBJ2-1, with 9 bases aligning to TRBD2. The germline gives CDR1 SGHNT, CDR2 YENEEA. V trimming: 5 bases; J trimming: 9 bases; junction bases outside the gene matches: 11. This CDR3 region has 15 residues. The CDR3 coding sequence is TGTGCCAGCAGCCCCGTGGCTAGCGGGATGGCTGAGCAGTTCTTC. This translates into CASSPVASGMAEQFF.